One sample yielded the 21 T cell receptor beta chains listed below, sequenced in a study of blood T cell repertoires in COVID-19 (dated by TCRdb to the early 2020s). Library method: the immunoSEQ multiplex PCR assay. This is the immuneACCESS table as TCRdb keeps it, with only in-frame sequences that have V and J called. A part of the clones is gone; compared with another copy, unresolved V genes explain less than half, and the rest is unexplained. In this sample the table shows hundreds of thousands of clones, more than 75% of which occur a single time. Jointly, the top ten make up 6.5% to 9.5% of the sample. The sequencing sample was made of peripheral blood. These receptors were obtained from a woman aged 50 to 60 who had recovered from COVID-19.

V is TRBV28 and J is TRBJ1-5; TRBD1 aligns across 9 bases. Germline CDR1 reads MDHEN; CDR2 reads SYDVKM. V lost 5 bases to trimming and J lost 6 bases; unmatched junction nucleotides: 8. The CDR3 is 15 amino acids. The CDR3 nucleotides read TGTGCCAGCAGTCTCAGACAGGGGGGGACTCAGCCCCAGCATTTT. Translated: CASSLRQGGTQPQHF.

Worth noting for this clone: The same CDR3 also results from other DNA sequences found in this sample. V gene TRBV5-1 combines with J gene TRBJ2-3, with 10 bases that match TRBD1. V shed 4 bases, J shed 3 bases, and the junction held 2 bases outside the gene matches. Per the germline V gene, CDR1 is SGHRS and CDR2 is YFSETQ. This CDR3 has 14 amino acids. CDR3 sequence (DNA): TGCGCCAGCAGCCCGGGACAGGGGACAGATACGCAGTATTTT. This translates into CASSPGQGTDTQYF.

This clone was seen a few times. This CDR3 is CASTLIQGAFSNQPQHF. CDR3 nucleotide sequence: TGTGCCAGTACCCTAATACAGGGTGCATTTAGCAATCAGCCCCAGCATTTT. The rearrangement links TRBV19 to TRBJ1-5, with a weak D call TRBD1 (6 bases). Per the germline V gene, CDR1 is LNHDA and CDR2 is SQIVND (reference sequence). This CDR3 has 17 residues. Trimming left V 7 bases short and J 0 bases short, with 19 bases between.

This chain connects TRBV9 to TRBJ2-2, with no clear D. V was shortened by 3 bases and J by 0 bases, with 6 bases between the two germline ends. This CDR3 comprises 14 residues. Germline CDR1 is SGDLS and CDR2 is YYNGEE. The CDR3 sequence is CASSAFSNTGELFF. CDR3 sequence (DNA): TGTGCCAGCAGCGCTTTTTCGAACACCGGGGAGCTGTTTTTT.

This chain uses TRBV28 with TRBJ2-7; 7 nucleotides line up with TRBD2. With V trimmed by 6 bases and J by 5 bases, 10 bases remained unmatched. Germline CDR1 MDHEN, CDR2 SYDVKM. The CDR3 totals 14 residues. CDR3 amino acids: CASRASRGVNEQYF. CDR3 nucleotides: TGTGCCAGCAGAGCCTCCCGGGGGGTTAACGAGCAGTACTTC.

V usage is TRBV5-8 and J usage is TRBJ1-6; perhaps TRBD1 as D (5 bases). With 3 bases removed from V and 10 bases from J, the gap between germline ends came to 20 bases. Looked up from germline, CDR1 is SGHTS and CDR2 is YDEGEE. The length of the CDR3 is 16 residues. CDR3 nucleotides: TGTGCCAGCAGCTATATAACCGGGACTTACGACTCACCCCTCCACTTT. Translation gives CASSYITGTYDSPLHF.

The rearrangement joins TRBV28 to TRBJ1-1; perhaps TRBD1 as D (6 bases). Germline V CDR1 and CDR2: MDHEN, SYDVKM. Trimming left V 4 bases short and J 7 bases short, with 16 bases between. This CDR3 has 14 amino acids. The CDR3 region is CASSSPGRGVEAFF. The CDR3 DNA sequence: TGTGCCAGCAGTTCCCCGGGGAGGGGGGTTGAAGCTTTCTTT.

The V and J genes are TRBV11-2 and TRBJ2-3; 13 bases agree with TRBD2. The CDR3 is 16 residues long. Losses at the gene ends were 5 bases for V and 3 bases for J; bases not matched to a gene: 5. Germline V gene data show CDR1 as SGHAT and CDR2 as FQNNGV. The CDR3 nucleotides are TGTGCCAGCAGCGCCAGACTAGCGGGGGGAACAGATACGCAGTATTTT. Protein product: CASSARLAGGTDTQYF. Variable domain in full (rest from reference TRBV11-2 and TRBJ2-3): EAGVAQSPRYKIIEKRQSVAFWCNPISGHATLYWYQQILGQGPKLLIQFQNNGVVDDSQLPKDRFSAERLKGVDSTLKIQPAKLEDSAVYLCASSARLAGGTDTQYFGPGTRLTVL.

The V gene is TRBV3-1 (or the pseudogene TRBV3-2), the J gene TRBJ1-1; D is unclear. The V end lost 0 bases, the J end lost 4 bases, and 12 bases lay between the germline ends. The CDR3 is 15 amino acids. The germline gives CDR1 LGHDT, CDR2 YNNKEL (reference sequence). The CDR3 loop reads CASSQDLENRTEAFF. The CDR3 DNA sequence: TGTGCCAGCAGCCAAGATTTGGAGAATCGCACTGAAGCTTTCTTT.

The table lists this clone with a count of one. V is TRBV5-1 and J is TRBJ1-5; possible D gene TRBD1, 5 bases. This CDR3 is built from 15 residues. Germline CDR1 reads SGHRS; CDR2 reads YFSETQ. With 0 bases removed from V and 4 bases from J, the gap between germline ends came to 11 bases. The CDR3 coding sequence is TGCGCCAGCAGCTTGGGGGCAGGGCAAAATCAGCCCCAGCATTTT. The encoded protein is CASSLGAGQNQPQHF.

The chain has TRBV19 and TRBJ2-7; TRBD1 is a possible D gene (6 bases). V was shortened by 4 bases and J by 1 base, with 14 bases between the two germline ends. The CDR3 extends over 15 amino acids. The V gene's germline CDR1 is LNHDA and CDR2 SQIVND (reference sequence). The CDR3 sequence: CASSRTVGRSYEQYF. Written as DNA, the CDR3 is TGTGCCAGTAGTAGGACAGTTGGTAGGTCCTACGAGCAGTACTTC. The whole variable domain, filled in from reference TRBV19 and TRBJ2-7, reads DGGITQSPKYLFRKEGQNVTLSCEQNLNHDAMYWYRQDPGQGLRLIYYSQIVNDFQKGDIAEGYSVSREKKESFPLTVTSAQKNPTAFYLCASSRTVGRSYEQYFGPGTRLTVT.

The chain uses TRBV5-8 and TRBJ1-1; D is possibly TRBD1 (5 bases). Trimming left V 3 bases short and J 4 bases short, with 13 bases between. Germline CDR1 and CDR2: SGHTS and YDEGEE. CDR3 length: 14 residues. Here the CDR3 DNA reads TGTGCCAGCAGCTACCGACGGGGGGGCACTGAAGCTTTCTTT. Its translation: CASSYRRGGTEAFF.

This clone has more than one count but fewer than ten. The chain has TRBV6-5 and TRBJ1-2; 7 bases line up with TRBD1. The trim removed 0 bases at V and 2 bases at J, leaving 6 bases unmatched. The CDR3 covers 16 residues. The germline CDR1 and CDR2 sequences are MNHEY and SVGAGI. The DNA of the CDR3 is TGTGCCAGCAGTTACTCCGCCCAGACAGGGAACTATGGCTACACCTTC. Protein sequence: CASSYSAQTGNYGYTF.

Written as DNA, the CDR3 is TGCAGTGCTAGTCCCAGCGGGAATTACGAGCAGTACTTC. Its translation: CSASPSGNYEQYF. This rearrangement joins TRBV20-1 to TRBJ2-7, with TRBD2 matching 7 bases. Trimming at V came to 3 bases and at J to 4 bases, leaving 6 bases not matched to a gene. The germline V gene has CDR1 DFQATT and CDR2 SNEGSKA (reference sequence). The CDR3 length is 13 residues.

V usage is TRBV29-1 and J usage is TRBJ2-7; TRBD2 matches at 9 bases. V lost 4 bases and J lost 5; bases outside the gene matches: 6. CDR1 and CDR2 (germline): SQVTM, ANQGSEA. There are 13 residues in the CDR3. The CDR3 protein is CSVASSSGNEQYF. The DNA for the CDR3 is TGCAGCGTTGCGTCTTCTAGCGGGAACGAGCAGTACTTC.

V and J are TRBV13 and TRBJ2-5, with 9 bases identical to TRBD1. V was pared by 5 bases and J by 7 bases, with 17 bases of the junction left unmatched. Looked up from germline, CDR1 is PRHDT and CDR2 is FYEKMQ (reference sequence). This CDR3 contains 17 residues. The CDR3 loop is CASSLSGQGYVAPTQYF. The DNA of the CDR3 is TGTGCCAGCAGCCTGTCGGGACAGGGCTACGTAGCCCCGACCCAGTACTTC.

CDR3 DNA sequence: TGTGCCAGCAGTTACTCGTTTAGCGGGCATGCTGGCTACACCTTC. It encodes CASSYSFSGHAGYTF. This chain links TRBV6-5 with TRBJ1-2; D ambiguous. Germline-derived CDR1 and CDR2 are MNHEY and SVGAGI. This CDR3 contains 15 residues. Trimming took 0 bases from V and 7 from J, leaving 15 bases between them.

The gene calls are TRBV18 and TRBJ2-6; 11 bases line up with TRBD2. Germline CDR1 KGHSH, CDR2 LQKENI. The length of the CDR3 is 22 residues. V was pared by 6 bases and J by 2 bases, with 21 bases of the junction left unmatched. The CDR3 loop is CASSPRLVGFTSGRAGANVLTF. CDR3 DNA: TGTGCCAGCTCTCCCCGTTTAGTCGGCTTTACTAGCGGGAGAGCTGGGGCCAACGTCCTGACTTTC. The entire variable domain, with the rest obtained from reference TRBV18 and TRBJ2-6, is as follows: NAGVMQNPRHLVRRRGQEARLRCSPMKGHSHVYWYRQLPEEGLKFMVYLQKENIIDESGMPKERFSAEFPKEGPSILRIQQVVRGDSAAYFCASSPRLVGFTSGRAGANVLTFGAGSRLTVL.

This clone has only a few counts. The chain combines TRBV28 with TRBJ1-5; no definite D call. Germline CDR1 reads MDHEN; CDR2 reads SYDVKM. V was cut by 6 bases and J by 2 bases, with 14 bases left in between. The CDR3 loop spans 15 amino acids. The CDR3: CASSPNSRGNQPQHF. Here the CDR3 DNA reads TGTGCCAGCAGCCCCAACTCTCGTGGCAATCAGCCCCAGCATTTT.

This clone was observed a handful of times. The rearrangement links TRBV5-8 to TRBJ2-1, with 11 bases lining up with TRBD2. Trimming removed 5 bases from V and 4 bases from J; junction bases left unmatched: 5. The CDR3 contains 15 residues. Germline-derived CDR1 and CDR2 are SGHTS and YDEGEE. CDR3 DNA sequence: TGTGCCAGCAGTCCCGGGACTAGCGGTTACAATGAGCAGTTCTTC. This encodes CASSPGTSGYNEQFF.

This clone was picked up a small number of times. J is TRBJ1-2 and V is TRBV3-1 (or the pseudogene TRBV3-2); the match to TRBD1 covers 7 bases. CDR3 length equals 15 residues. Germline V CDR1 and CDR2: LGHDT, YNNKEL (reference sequence). V gave up 4 bases and J gave up 10 bases; unmatched junction bases: 15. CDR3: CASSPRGETGTFYTF. The CDR3 region has the DNA TGTGCCAGCAGCCCTCGCGGTGAGACAGGGACCTTCTACACCTTC.